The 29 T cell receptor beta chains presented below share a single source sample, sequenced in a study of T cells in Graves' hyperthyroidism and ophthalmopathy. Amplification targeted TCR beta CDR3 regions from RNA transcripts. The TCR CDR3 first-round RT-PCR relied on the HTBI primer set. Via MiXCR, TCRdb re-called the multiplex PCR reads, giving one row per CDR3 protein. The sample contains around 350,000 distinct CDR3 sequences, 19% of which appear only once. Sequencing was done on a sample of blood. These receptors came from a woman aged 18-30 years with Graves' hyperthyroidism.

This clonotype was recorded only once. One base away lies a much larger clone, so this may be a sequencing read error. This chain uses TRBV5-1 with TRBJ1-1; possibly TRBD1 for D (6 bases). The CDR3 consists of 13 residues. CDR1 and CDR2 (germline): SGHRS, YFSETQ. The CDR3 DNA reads TGCGTCAGCAGCTTGGGGGGGCCCCCTGAAGCTTTCTTT. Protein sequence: CVSSLGGPPEAFF.

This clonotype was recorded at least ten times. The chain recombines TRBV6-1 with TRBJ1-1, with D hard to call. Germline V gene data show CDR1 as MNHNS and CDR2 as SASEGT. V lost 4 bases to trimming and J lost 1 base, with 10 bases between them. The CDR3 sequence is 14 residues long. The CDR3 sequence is CASSVGRPNTEAFF. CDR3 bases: TGTGCCAGCAGTGTTGGGAGACCGAACACTGAAGCTTTCTTT.

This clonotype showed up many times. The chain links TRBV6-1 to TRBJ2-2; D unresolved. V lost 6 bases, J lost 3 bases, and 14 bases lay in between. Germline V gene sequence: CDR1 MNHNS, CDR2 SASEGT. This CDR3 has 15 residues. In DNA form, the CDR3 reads TGTGCCAGCAGCCGGATGAGAGGTGACACCGGGGAGCTGTTTTTT. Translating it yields CASSRMRGDTGELFF.

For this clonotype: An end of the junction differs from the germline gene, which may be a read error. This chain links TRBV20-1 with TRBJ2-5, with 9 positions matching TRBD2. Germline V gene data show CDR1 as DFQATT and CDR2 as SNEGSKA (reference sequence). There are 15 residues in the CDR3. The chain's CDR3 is CSARSGGRVQETKYF. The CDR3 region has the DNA TGCAGTGCTAGATCGGGCGGGAGGGTACAAGAGACCAAGTACTTC.

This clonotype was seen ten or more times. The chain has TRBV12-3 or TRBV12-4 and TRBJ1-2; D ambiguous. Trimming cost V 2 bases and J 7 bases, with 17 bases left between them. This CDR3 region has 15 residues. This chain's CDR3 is CASSLLSGGAGGYTF. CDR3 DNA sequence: TGTGCCAGCAGTTTATTGTCCGGCGGCGCCGGTGGCTACACCTTC.

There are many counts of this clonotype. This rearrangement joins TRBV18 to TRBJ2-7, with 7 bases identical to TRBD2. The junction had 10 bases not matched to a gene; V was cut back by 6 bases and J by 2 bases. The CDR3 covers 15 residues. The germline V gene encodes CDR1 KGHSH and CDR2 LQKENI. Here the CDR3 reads CASSPDSGWTYEQYF. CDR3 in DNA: TGTGCCAGCTCCCCGGATAGCGGGTGGACCTACGAGCAGTACTTC.

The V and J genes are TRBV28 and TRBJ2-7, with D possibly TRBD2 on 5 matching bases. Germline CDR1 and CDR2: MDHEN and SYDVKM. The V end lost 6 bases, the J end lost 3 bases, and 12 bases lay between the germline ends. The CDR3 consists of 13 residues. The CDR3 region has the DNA TGTGCCAGCAGGACGCCCGGGGTCTACGAGCAGTACTTC. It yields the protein CASRTPGVYEQYF. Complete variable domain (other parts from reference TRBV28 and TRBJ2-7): DVKVTQSSRYLVKRTGEKVFLECVQDMDHENMFWYRQDPGLGLRLIYFSYDVKMKEKGDIPEGYSVSREKKERFSLILESASTNQTSMYLCASRTPGVYEQYFGPGTRLTVT.

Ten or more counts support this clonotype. As DNA, the CDR3 is TGTGCCAGCAGTCCGGGACAGGGGGGAGGTGGCAATCAGCCCCAGCATTTT. This encodes CASSPGQGGGGNQPQHF. The V and J genes are TRBV12-3 or TRBV12-4 and TRBJ1-5, with 11 bases aligning to TRBD1. The CDR3 totals 17 residues. The ends lost 5 bases at V and 2 bases at J; junction bases unmatched: 8.

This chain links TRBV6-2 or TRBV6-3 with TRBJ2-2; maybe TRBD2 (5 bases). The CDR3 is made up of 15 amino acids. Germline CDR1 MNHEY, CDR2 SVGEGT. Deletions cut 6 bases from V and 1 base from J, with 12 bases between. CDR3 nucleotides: TGTGCCAGCAGCGCTACGGGAAAGAACACCGGGGAGCTGTTTTTT. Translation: CASSATGKNTGELFF.

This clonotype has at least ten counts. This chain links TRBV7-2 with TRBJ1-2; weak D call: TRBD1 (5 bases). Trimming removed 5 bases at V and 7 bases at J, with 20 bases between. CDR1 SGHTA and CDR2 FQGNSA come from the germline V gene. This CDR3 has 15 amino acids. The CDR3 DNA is TGTGCCAGCAGCCCCCCGGGGGGGAGGCAGAGTGGCTACACCTTC. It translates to CASSPPGGRQSGYTF.

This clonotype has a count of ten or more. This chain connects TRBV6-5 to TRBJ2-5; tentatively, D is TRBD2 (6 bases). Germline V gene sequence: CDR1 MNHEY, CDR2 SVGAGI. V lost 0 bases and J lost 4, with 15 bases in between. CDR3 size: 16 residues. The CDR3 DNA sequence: TGTGCCAGCAGTTACTCGGGACTCCCGGGTGCAGAGACCCAGTACTTC. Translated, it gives CASSYSGLPGAETQYF.

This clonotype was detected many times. The CDR3 DNA reads as TGTGCCAGCAGTACGGACAGGGCTTGGCTCAAATCAGTACGCGAGCAGTACTTC. The encoded protein is CASSTDRAWLKSVREQYF. V gene TRBV28 combines with J gene TRBJ2-7; 8 nucleotides match TRBD1. Germline CDR1 is MDHEN and CDR2 is SYDVKM. This CDR3 spans 18 amino acids. The V segment lost 5 bases and the J segment 6 bases; nucleotides outside the gene matches: 21.

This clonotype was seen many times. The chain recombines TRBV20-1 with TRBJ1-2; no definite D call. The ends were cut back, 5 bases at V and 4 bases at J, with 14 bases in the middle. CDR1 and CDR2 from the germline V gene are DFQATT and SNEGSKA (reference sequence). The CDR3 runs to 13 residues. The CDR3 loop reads CSAPKWQLYGYTF. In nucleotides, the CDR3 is TGCAGTGCTCCAAAATGGCAGCTCTATGGCTACACCTTC.

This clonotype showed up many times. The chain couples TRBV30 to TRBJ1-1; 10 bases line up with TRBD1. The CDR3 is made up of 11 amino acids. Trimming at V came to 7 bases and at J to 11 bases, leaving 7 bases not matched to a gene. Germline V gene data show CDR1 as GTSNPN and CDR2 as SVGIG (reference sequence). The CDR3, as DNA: TGTGCCTTCGGACAGGGGGGTGAGGCTTTCTTT. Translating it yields CAFGQGGEAFF.

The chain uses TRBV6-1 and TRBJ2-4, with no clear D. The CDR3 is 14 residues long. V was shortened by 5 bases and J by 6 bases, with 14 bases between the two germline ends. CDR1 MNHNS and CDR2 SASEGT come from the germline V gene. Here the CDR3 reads CASSSSRARNIQYF. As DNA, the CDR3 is TGTGCCAGCAGTAGCAGCCGGGCCCGAAACATTCAGTACTTC.

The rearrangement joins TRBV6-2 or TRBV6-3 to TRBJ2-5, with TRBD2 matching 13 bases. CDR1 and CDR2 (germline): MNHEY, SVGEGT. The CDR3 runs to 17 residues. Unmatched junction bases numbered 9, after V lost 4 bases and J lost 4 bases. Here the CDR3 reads CASSSGLAGSFGETQYF. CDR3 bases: TGTGCCAGCAGTTCGGGACTAGCGGGGTCCTTTGGAGAGACCCAGTACTTC.

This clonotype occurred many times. CDR3 coding DNA: TGTGCCAGCACCATACGGCGGGGGGGCATCGGGGAGCTGTTTTTT. Protein product: CASTIRRGGIGELFF. The chain recombines TRBV7-2 with TRBJ2-2; 9 bases line up with TRBD2. The CDR3 is made up of 15 amino acids. J gave up 7 bases and V 7 bases, and 10 bases lay outside the gene matches. Looked up from germline, CDR1 is SGHTA and CDR2 is FQGNSA.

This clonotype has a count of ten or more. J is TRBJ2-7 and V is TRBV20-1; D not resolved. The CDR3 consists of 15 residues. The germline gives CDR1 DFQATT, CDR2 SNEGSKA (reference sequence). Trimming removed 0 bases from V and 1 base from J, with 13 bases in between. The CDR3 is CSARDQRTVSYEQYF. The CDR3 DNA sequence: TGCAGTGCTAGAGATCAGAGAACGGTTTCCTACGAGCAGTACTTC.

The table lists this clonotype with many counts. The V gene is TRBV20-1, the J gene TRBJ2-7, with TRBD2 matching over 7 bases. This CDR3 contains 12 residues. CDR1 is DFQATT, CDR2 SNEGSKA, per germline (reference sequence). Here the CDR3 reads CIPEAAGVEQYF. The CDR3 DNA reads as TGCATCCCAGAGGCCGCGGGGGTCGAGCAGTACTTC.

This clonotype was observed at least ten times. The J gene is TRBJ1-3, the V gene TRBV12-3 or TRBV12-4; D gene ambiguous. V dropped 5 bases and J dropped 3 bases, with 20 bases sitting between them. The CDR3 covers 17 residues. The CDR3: CASSPWTSPIDGNTIYF. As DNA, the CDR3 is TGTGCCAGCAGTCCCTGGACGTCGCCCATTGATGGAAACACCATATATTTT.

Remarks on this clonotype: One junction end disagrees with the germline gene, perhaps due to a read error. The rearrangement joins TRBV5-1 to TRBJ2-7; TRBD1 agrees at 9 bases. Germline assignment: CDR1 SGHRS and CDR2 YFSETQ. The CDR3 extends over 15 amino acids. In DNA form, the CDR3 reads TGCGCCGGCAGTTTTGGTGGGACAGGGACGTACGAGCAGTACTTC. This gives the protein CAGSFGGTGTYEQYF. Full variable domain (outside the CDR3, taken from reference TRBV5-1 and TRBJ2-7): KAGVTQTPRYLIKTRGQQVTLSCSPISGHRSVSWYQQTPGQGLQFLFEYFSETQRNKGNFPGRFSGRQFSNSRSEMNVSTLELGDSALYLCAGSFGGTGTYEQYFGPGTRLTVT.

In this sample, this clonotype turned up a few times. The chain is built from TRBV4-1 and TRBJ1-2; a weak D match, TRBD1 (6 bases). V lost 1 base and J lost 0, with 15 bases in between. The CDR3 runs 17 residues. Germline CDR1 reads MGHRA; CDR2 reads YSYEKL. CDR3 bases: TGCGCCAGCAGCCAAGGTGTTAGGGGGAGAGCTAACTATGGCTACACCTTC. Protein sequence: CASSQGVRGRANYGYTF.

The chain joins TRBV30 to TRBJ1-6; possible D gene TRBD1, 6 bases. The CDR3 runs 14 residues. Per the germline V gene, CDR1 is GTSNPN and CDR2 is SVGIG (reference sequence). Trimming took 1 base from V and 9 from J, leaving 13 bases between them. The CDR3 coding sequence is TGTGCCTGGAGTGACGGGGGGCACGCTTCACCCCTCCACTTT. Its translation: CAWSDGGHASPLHF.

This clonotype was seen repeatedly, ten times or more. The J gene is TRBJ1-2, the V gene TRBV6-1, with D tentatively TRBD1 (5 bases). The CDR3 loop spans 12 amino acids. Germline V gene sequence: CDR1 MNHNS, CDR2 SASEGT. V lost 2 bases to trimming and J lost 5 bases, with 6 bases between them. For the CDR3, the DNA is TGTGCCAGCAGTGAACAGGGATATGGCTACACCTTC. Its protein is CASSEQGYGYTF.

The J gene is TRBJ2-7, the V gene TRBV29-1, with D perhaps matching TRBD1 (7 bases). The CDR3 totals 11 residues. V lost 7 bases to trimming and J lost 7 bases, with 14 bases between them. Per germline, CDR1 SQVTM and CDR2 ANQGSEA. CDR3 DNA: TGCAGCGGCGGGACAGTGGGGGAGCAGTACTTC. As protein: CSGGTVGEQYF.

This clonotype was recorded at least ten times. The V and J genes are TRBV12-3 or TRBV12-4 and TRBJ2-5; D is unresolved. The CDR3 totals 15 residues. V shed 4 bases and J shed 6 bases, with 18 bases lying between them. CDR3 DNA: TGTGCCAGCAGTTATGTGTCGGATGGAGCAAAGACCCAGTACTTC. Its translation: CASSYVSDGAKTQYF.

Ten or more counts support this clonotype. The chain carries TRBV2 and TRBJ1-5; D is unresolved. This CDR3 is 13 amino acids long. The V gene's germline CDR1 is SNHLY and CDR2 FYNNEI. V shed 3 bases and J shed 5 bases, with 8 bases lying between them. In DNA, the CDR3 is TGTGCCAGCAGTGACAGGACCCATCAGCCCCAGCATTTT. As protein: CASSDRTHQPQHF. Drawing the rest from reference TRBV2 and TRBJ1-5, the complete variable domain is EPEVTQTPSHQVTQMGQEVILRCVPISNHLYFYWYRQILGQKVEFLVSFYNNEISEKSEIFDDQFSVERPDGSNFTLKIRSTKLEDSAMYFCASSDRTHQPQHFGDGTRLSIL.

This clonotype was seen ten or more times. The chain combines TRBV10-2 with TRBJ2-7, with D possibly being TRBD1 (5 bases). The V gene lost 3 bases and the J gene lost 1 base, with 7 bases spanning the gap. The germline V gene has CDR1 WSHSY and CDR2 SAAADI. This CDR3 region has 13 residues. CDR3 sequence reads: CASSDRESYEQYF. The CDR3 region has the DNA TGCGCCAGCAGTGACAGGGAATCCTACGAGCAGTACTTC.

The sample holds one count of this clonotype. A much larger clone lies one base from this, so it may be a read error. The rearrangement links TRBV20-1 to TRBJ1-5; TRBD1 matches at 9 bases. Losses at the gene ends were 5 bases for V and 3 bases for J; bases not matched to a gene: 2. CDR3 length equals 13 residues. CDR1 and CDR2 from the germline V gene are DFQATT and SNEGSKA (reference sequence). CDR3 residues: CSARTGDNQPQHF. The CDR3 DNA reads TGCAGTGCTCGGACAGGGGACAATCAGCCCCAGCATTTT.